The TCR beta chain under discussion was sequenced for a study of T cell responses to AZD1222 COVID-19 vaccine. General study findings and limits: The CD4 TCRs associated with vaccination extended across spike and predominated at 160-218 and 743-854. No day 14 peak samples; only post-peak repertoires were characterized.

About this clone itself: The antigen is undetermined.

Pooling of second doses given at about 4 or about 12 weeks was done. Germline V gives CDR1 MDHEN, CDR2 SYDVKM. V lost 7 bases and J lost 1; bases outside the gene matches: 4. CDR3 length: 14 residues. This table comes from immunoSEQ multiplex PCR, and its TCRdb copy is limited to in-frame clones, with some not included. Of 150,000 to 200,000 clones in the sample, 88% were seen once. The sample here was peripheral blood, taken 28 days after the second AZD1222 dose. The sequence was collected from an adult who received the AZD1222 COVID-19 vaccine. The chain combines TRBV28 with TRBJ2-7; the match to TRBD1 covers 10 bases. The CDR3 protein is CASTRTGGSYEQYF. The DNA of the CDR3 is TGTGCCAGCACTCGGACAGGGGGGTCCTACGAGCAGTACTTC.